These 15 T cell receptor beta chains were all obtained from the same sample, sequenced in a study of radiotherapy plus CTLA-4 blockade in lung cancer. Profiling relied on immunoSEQ multiplex PCR, and the TCRdb table lists in-frame clones only, not all of them. The sample has around 100,000 clones, 70% to 85% seen once. Here the sequenced sample was peripheral blood, taken from a patient treated with radiotherapy plus ipilimumab. The receptor source for this set is a human donor with non-small cell lung cancer that progressed on radiotherapy plus ipilimumab. Some clones in this sample may be carry-over from other donors' samples.

The gene calls are TRBV19 and TRBJ2-7; D unresolved. The CDR3 has 16 amino acids. Trimming took off 4 bases at V and 5 bases at J, with 21 bases between the two ends. CDR1 is LNHDA, CDR2 SQIVND, per germline (reference sequence). DNA of the CDR3: TGTGCCAGTAGTACCGGTCCCTTCCTAGGTGGTGACGAGCAGTACTTC. Encoded protein: CASSTGPFLGGDEQYF.

The rearrangement joins TRBV11-2 to TRBJ2-7; D ambiguous. V shed 2 bases and J shed 1 base, with 9 bases lying between them. CDR1 SGHAT and CDR2 FQNNGV come from the germline V gene. The CDR3 consists of 14 residues. The CDR3 spells CASSLLWNSYEQYF. Written as DNA, the CDR3 is TGTGCCAGCAGCTTACTTTGGAATTCCTACGAGCAGTACTTC. The variable domain in full, completed from reference TRBV11-2 and TRBJ2-7, reads EAGVAQSPRYKIIEKRQSVAFWCNPISGHATLYWYQQILGQGPKLLIQFQNNGVVDDSQLPKDRFSAERLKGVDSTLKIQPAKLEDSAVYLCASSLLWNSYEQYFGPGTRLTVT.

The chain is built from TRBV6-5 and TRBJ1-5, with 8 nucleotides matching TRBD1. This CDR3 comprises 15 residues. Trimming at V came to 5 bases and at J to 4 bases, leaving 7 bases not matched to a gene. In germline, CDR1 is MNHEY, CDR2 SVGAGI. The CDR3 protein is CASSITTGGNQPQHF. DNA for the CDR3: TGTGCCAGCAGTATCACTACAGGGGGGAATCAGCCCCAGCATTTT.

The chain employs TRBV6-6 and TRBJ2-2, with D unresolved. The CDR3 contains 12 residues. The V gene's germline CDR1 is MNHNY and CDR2 SVGAGI (reference sequence). V lost 7 bases and J lost 4, with 7 bases in between. CDR3 nucleotide sequence: TGTGCCAGCAACTGGGGCACCGGGGAGCTGTTTTTT. Protein: CASNWGTGELFF.

The V gene is TRBV7-2, the J gene TRBJ1-2; TRBD1 agrees at 8 bases. This CDR3 contains 16 residues. Germline V gene lookup returns CDR1 SGHTA and CDR2 FQGNSA. Unmatched junction bases numbered 9, after V lost 2 bases and J lost 4 bases. In nucleotides, the CDR3 is TGTGCCAGCAGCTTAATAGGACAGGGCAGCATCTATGGCTACACCTTC. Protein product: CASSLIGQGSIYGYTF.

The rearrangement links TRBV7-6 to TRBJ2-3; D might be TRBD2 (5 bases). V was shortened by 1 base and J by 5 bases, with 16 bases between the two germline ends. The CDR3 is made up of 16 amino acids. The germline gives CDR1 SGHVS, CDR2 FNYEAQ. DNA for the CDR3: TGTGCCAGCAGCTTAGTCTTCTCGGGGTACGGAGATACGCAGTATTTT. Its translation is CASSLVFSGYGDTQYF.

This chain uses TRBV6-6 with TRBJ2-3; 9 bases line up with TRBD2. The CDR3 totals 16 residues. Germline V gene lookup returns CDR1 MNHNY and CDR2 SVGAGI (reference sequence). Losses at the gene ends were 5 bases for V and 1 base for J; bases not matched to a gene: 7. In nucleotides, the CDR3 is TGTGCCAGCAGTATAGGCGGGGGGGCCGGCACAGATACGCAGTATTTT. Protein sequence: CASSIGGGAGTDTQYF.

V is TRBV5-1 and J is TRBJ1-1; 8 bases are a match to TRBD1. This CDR3 comprises 15 residues. Germline V gives CDR1 SGHRS, CDR2 YFSETQ. V gave up 0 bases and J gave up 0 bases; unmatched junction bases: 1. CDR3 nucleotide sequence: TGCGCCAGCAGCTTGGGGGGACAGGTGAACACTGAAGCTTTCTTT. It is translated as CASSLGGQVNTEAFF.

This clone has just a few counts. The rearrangement joins TRBV25-1 to TRBJ2-1; the D call may be TRBD1 or TRBD2 (5 bases each). Trimming pared 7 bases from V and 9 bases from J, leaving 13 bases between. The CDR3 extends over 12 amino acids. In germline, CDR1 is MGHDK, CDR2 SYGVNS. This CDR3 is CASNKGTGEQFF. CDR3 in DNA: TGTGCCAGCAATAAAGGGACGGGTGAGCAGTTCTTC.

In this sample, this clone turned up once. The chain uses TRBV5-6 and TRBJ1-1; D is unclear. This CDR3 has 13 residues. V lost 0 bases, J lost 4 bases, and 7 bases lay in between. CDR1 and CDR2 (germline): SGHDT, YYEEEE. CDR3 loop: CASSLGWVTEAFF. Written as DNA, the CDR3 is TGTGCCAGCAGCTTGGGATGGGTCACTGAAGCTTTCTTT. Full variable domain (missing parts from reference TRBV5-6 and TRBJ1-1): DAGVTQSPTHLIKTRGQQVTLRCSPKSGHDTVSWYQQALGQGPQFIFQYYEEEERQRGNFPDRFSGHQFPNYSSELNVNALLLGDSALYLCASSLGWVTEAFFGQGTRLTVV.

This rearrangement joins TRBV5-1 to TRBJ1-2; a weak D match, TRBD1 (5 bases). Germline values: CDR1 SGHRS, CDR2 YFSETQ. V lost 4 bases and J lost 7, with 17 bases in between. The CDR3 is made up of 14 amino acids. The CDR3 DNA reads TGCGCCAGCAGCCCCGGGGACCCCGGGTCTGGCTACACCTTC. Translated: CASSPGDPGSGYTF.

The V and J genes are TRBV7-9 and TRBJ2-1; 9 positions agree with TRBD2. Trimming at V came to 0 bases and at J to 4 bases, leaving 1 base not matched to a gene. The CDR3 length is 15 residues. Germline CDR1 SEHNR, CDR2 FQNEAQ (reference sequence). CDR3 loop: CASSLALAGYNEQFF. CDR3 DNA: TGTGCCAGCAGCTTAGCGCTAGCGGGATACAATGAGCAGTTCTTC.

CDR3 in amino acids: CASSYSGGSNQPQHF. Written as DNA, the CDR3 is TGTGCCAGCAGTTACTCGGGGGGGTCGAATCAGCCCCAGCATTTT. V is TRBV6-6 and J is TRBJ1-5; D is possibly TRBD1 (5 bases). This CDR3 region has 15 residues. CDR1 and CDR2 from the germline V gene are MNHNY and SVGAGI (reference sequence). V was shortened by 0 bases and J by 4 bases, with 10 bases between the two germline ends.

The rearrangement links TRBV2 to TRBJ1-4; maybe TRBD1 (5 bases). CDR3 length equals 18 residues. The germline V gene encodes CDR1 SNHLY and CDR2 FYNNEI. V lost 10 bases, J lost 0 bases, and 24 bases lay in between. CDR3 coding DNA: TGTGCCATCACCCGGGGCCCGACTCGCTTCACAACTAATGAAAAACTGTTTTTT. Protein: CAITRGPTRFTTNEKLFF.

This clone has more than one count but fewer than ten. The chain couples TRBV11-2 to TRBJ2-7, with a weak D call TRBD1 (6 bases). The CDR3 loop spans 13 amino acids. Germline assignment: CDR1 SGHAT and CDR2 FQNNGV. The V and J ends lost 8 bases and 6 bases respectively, with 17 bases between them. The CDR3 DNA is TGTGCCAGCGGGGGCCAACGCGGTGTCGAGCAGTACTTC. It yields the protein CASGGQRGVEQYF.